Listed below are T cell receptor beta chains from one sample, sequenced in a study of beta chain features in type 1 diabetes. The data were produced by immunoSEQ multiplex PCR, yet TCRdb's version contains in-frame clones alone and is incomplete. The table records more than 150,000 clones, over 8.5% of them present only once. The sequencing input was central memory CD4+ T cells from blood. Every receptor here comes from a man aged 18 to 35 in good health. Each CDR3 is given with its conserved first and last residue. Fields, in order: J gene, clone size, V gene, D gene, CDR3 DNA, CDR3 protein. The D gene is left open where the match is weak. A row's size may be missing; if present it is once, few, many or a size class.

J: TRBJ2-5; size: NA; V: TRBV9; D: NA; DNA: TGTGCCAGCAGCGTAAGCGCCCGGGAGACCCAGTACTTC; CDR3: CASSVSARETQYF
J: TRBJ2-5; size: few; V: TRBV6-1; D: NA; DNA: TGTGCCAGCAGTGTTAGCTTTGGGACCCAGTACTTC; CDR3: CASSVSFGTQYF
J: TRBJ2-3; size: NA; V: TRBV6-4; D: NA; DNA: TGTGCCAGCAGTTACGGCTCCGGGACCAACACAGATACGCAGTATTTT; CDR3: CASSYGSGTNTDTQYF
J: TRBJ2-7; size: few; V: TRBV19; D: NA; DNA: TGTGCCAGTAGTATAGCAGCGAAATACTCCTACGAGCAGTACTTC; CDR3: CASSIAAKYSYEQYF
J: TRBJ1-2; size: few; V: TRBV7-2; D: NA; DNA: TGTGCCAGCAGCTTAGCAGCGGCAGGGCGTTCAGGGGGCTACACCTTC; CDR3: CASSLAAAGRSGGYTF
J: TRBJ2-1; size: NA; V: TRBV25-1; D: TRBD2; DNA: TGTGCCAGCACCCCATCTGGCGGGGGGGCCTACAATGAGCAGTTCTTC; CDR3: CASTPSGGGAYNEQFF
J: TRBJ2-1; size: many; V: TRBV5-5; D: NA; DNA: TGTGCCAGCAGCTTGAAGGGGAATGAGCAGTTCTTC; CDR3: CASSLKGNEQFF
J: TRBJ2-2; size: NA; V: TRBV2; D: TRBD2; DNA: TGTGCCAGCTCACTAGCGGGAGTTTACACCGGGGAGCTGTTTTTT; CDR3: CASSLAGVYTGELFF
J: TRBJ2-3; size: NA; V: TRBV18; D: NA; DNA: TGTGCCAGCTCACCCCAACAGGGAACACCTGATACGCAGTATTTT; CDR3: CASSPQQGTPDTQYF
J: TRBJ1-5; size: few; V: TRBV9; D: TRBD1; DNA: TGTGCCAGCAGCGCGACAGGGGCCAATCAGCCCCAGCATTTT; CDR3: CASSATGANQPQHF
J: TRBJ2-7; size: NA; V: TRBV5-1; D: TRBD2; DNA: TGCGCCAGCAGCTTGGGTAGCGGGAGCGCCTACGAGCAGTACTTC; CDR3: CASSLGSGSAYEQYF
J: TRBJ1-4; size: NA; V: TRBV6-5; D: NA; DNA: TGTGCCAGCACTGCATCCCTTAATGAAAAACTGTTTTTT; CDR3: CASTASLNEKLFF
J: TRBJ2-4; size: NA; V: TRBV5-1; D: TRBD1; DNA: TGCGCCAGCAGCCTGGACCGGGACAGACATAAAAACATTCAGTACTTC; CDR3: CASSLDRDRHKNIQYF
J: TRBJ1-2; size: NA; V: TRBV15; D: NA; DNA: TGTGCCACCAGCGCGTCCGACTATGGCTACACCTTC; CDR3: CATSASDYGYTF
J: TRBJ2-3; size: few; V: TRBV6-1; D: TRBD1; DNA: TGTGCCATTATTGACAGGGGGCGGACAGATACGCAGTATTTT; CDR3: CAIIDRGRTDTQYF
J: TRBJ2-1; size: few; V: TRBV7-8; D: TRBD1; DNA: TGTGCCAGCAGCTTAGCCGACAGGGTTGGTGAGCAGTTCTTC; CDR3: CASSLADRVGEQFF
J: TRBJ2-7; size: few; V: TRBV11-2; D: NA; DNA: TGTGCCAGTAGAGTGGGGCGCAGCTCCTACGAGCAGTACTTC; CDR3: CASRVGRSSYEQYF
J: TRBJ2-1; size: few; V: TRBV15; D: TRBD2; DNA: TGTGCCACCAGCTCGCGGACTAGCGGGAGGTTCGATGAGCAGTTCTTC; CDR3: CATSSRTSGRFDEQFF
J: TRBJ2-3; size: NA; V: TRBV2; D: NA; DNA: TGTGCCAGCAGTGACGGTCGGCAGATACTCACAGATACGCAGTATTTT; CDR3: CASSDGRQILTDTQYF
J: TRBJ2-5; size: NA; V: TRBV7-2; D: TRBD1; DNA: TGTGCCAGCAGCTTCATAGCCGGGACAGGGAGGGAGACCCAGTACTTC; CDR3: CASSFIAGTGRETQYF
J: TRBJ1-4; size: few; V: TRBV29-1; D: NA; DNA: TGCAGCGTGGGGACGTCTGCAACTAATGAAAAACTGTTTTTT; CDR3: CSVGTSATNEKLFF
J: TRBJ1-2; size: NA; V: TRBV7-2; D: TRBD1; DNA: TGTGCCAGCAGCTTGGGACAGGGATCTGGTGGCTACACCTTC; CDR3: CASSLGQGSGGYTF
J: TRBJ1-6; size: NA; V: TRBV30; D: NA; DNA: TGTGCCTGGAGTGTGCGAGGGTTCTATAATTCACCCCTCCACTTT; CDR3: CAWSVRGFYNSPLHF
J: TRBJ2-7; size: NA; V: TRBV11-2; D: NA; DNA: TGTGCCAGCAGCTCTTGGGACGAGCAGTACTTC; CDR3: CASSSWDEQYF
J: TRBJ2-1; size: few; V: TRBV9; D: NA; DNA: TGTGCCAGCAGCCCCCGGGGGACCTACAATGAGCAGTTCTTC; CDR3: CASSPRGTYNEQFF
J: TRBJ1-3; size: few; V: TRBV29-1; D: TRBD1; DNA: TGCAGCGTTGCCGACAGGGGGGTCGGAAACACCATATATTTT; CDR3: CSVADRGVGNTIYF
J: TRBJ2-1; size: NA; V: TRBV4-2; D: NA; DNA: TGTGCCAGCAGCCAAGTGTCTGCAGGTGACAATGAGCAGTTCTTC; CDR3: CASSQVSAGDNEQFF
J: TRBJ2-7; size: NA; V: TRBV30; D: NA; DNA: TGTGCCTGGAGTGTAGGTGGGTGTAGAGGAGAGCAGTACTTC; CDR3: CAWSVGGCRGEQYF
J: TRBJ2-1; size: NA; V: TRBV5-1; D: NA; DNA: TGCGCCAGCAGCTTGGAGGGACCGCTCAATGAGCAGTTCTTC; CDR3: CASSLEGPLNEQFF
J: TRBJ2-1; size: many; V: TRBV9; D: NA; DNA: TGTGCCAGCAGCGCCAGCGGCAGGACTAGGGGGCTCAATGAGCAGTTCTTC; CDR3: CASSASGRTRGLNEQFF
J: TRBJ1-5; size: few; V: TRBV6-5; D: NA; DNA: TGTGCCAGCAGCTTGGAAGGCAGTAGCAATCAGCCCCAGCATTTT; CDR3: CASSLEGSSNQPQHF
J: TRBJ2-1; size: few; V: TRBV11-3; D: NA; DNA: TGTGCCAGCAGCGCTACCAATGAGCAGTTCTTC; CDR3: CASSATNEQFF
J: TRBJ2-5; size: NA; V: TRBV28; D: NA; DNA: TGTGCCAGCAGTCACATGACAGCTAAAGGGACCCAGTACTTC; CDR3: CASSHMTAKGTQYF
J: TRBJ1-1; size: few; V: TRBV9; D: NA; DNA: TGTGCCAGCAGCGTAGACCCACAAGCCGGGGGGACTGAAGCTTTCTTT; CDR3: CASSVDPQAGGTEAFF
J: TRBJ1-1; size: few; V: TRBV7-3; D: NA; DNA: TGTGCCAGCAGCACCTCCGGGACGATGAACACTGAAGCTTTCTTT; CDR3: CASSTSGTMNTEAFF